The 20 T cell receptor beta chains given below trace back to one sample, sequenced in a study of cytomegalovirus exposure and HLA in healthy donors. A multiplex PCR was run with 60 Vbeta primers and 13 Jbeta primers. Produced via immunoSEQ multiplex PCR; TCRdb's table is partial and in-frame only. The listing contains tens of thousands of clones. The sequenced sample consisted of PBMCs. These receptors were taken from a male donor in good health and CMV-seronegative.

To note about this clone: A junction end diverges from the germline sequence, so it may reflect a read error. The CDR3 loop reads CASSPPGKEAQYF. CDR3 DNA: TGCGCCAGCAGTCCTCCGGGGAAAGAGGCCCAGTACTTC. The V call is TRBV23-1, the J call TRBJ2-5, with D possibly TRBD2 on 5 matching bases. TRBV23-1 is an open reading frame whose function is uncertain. The CDR3 has 13 amino acids.

The rearrangement links TRBV18 to TRBJ2-2, with 10 bases lining up with TRBD1. Unmatched junction bases numbered 9, after V lost 3 bases and J lost 2 bases. The germline V gene encodes CDR1 KGHSH and CDR2 LQKENI. This CDR3 comprises 18 residues. CDR3 amino acids: CASSPADRGTVNTGELFF. For the CDR3, the DNA is TGTGCCAGCTCACCTGCGGACAGGGGGACGGTAAACACCGGGGAGCTGTTTTTT.

The chain joins TRBV2 to TRBJ2-1, with D possibly being TRBD2 (6 bases). The CDR3 is 17 residues long. The V end lost 6 bases, the J end lost 7 bases, and 25 bases lay between the germline ends. Germline V gene sequence: CDR1 SNHLY, CDR2 FYNNEI. DNA of the CDR3: TGTGCCAGCAGCGGCAGGGCAGAGGACGCCCGGGGGAATGAGCAGTTCTTC. Its protein is CASSGRAEDARGNEQFF.

This chain joins TRBV2 and TRBJ1-2; the D gene is possibly TRBD1 (5 bases). The CDR3 sequence is 14 residues long. The V end lost 7 bases, the J end lost 1 base, and 13 bases lay between the germline ends. Germline CDR1 is SNHLY and CDR2 is FYNNEI. CDR3 sequence: CASTPQGLNYGYTF. The CDR3 DNA reads TGTGCCAGCACCCCCCAGGGCCTTAACTATGGCTACACCTTC.

The CDR3 is CSAGGEEKLFF. CDR3 sequence (DNA): TGCAGTGCCGGCGGGGAAGAAAAACTGTTTTTT. The chain combines TRBV20-1 with TRBJ1-4, with D unresolved. This CDR3 contains 11 residues. Germline CDR1 DFQATT, CDR2 SNEGSKA (reference sequence). Trimming stripped 6 bases from V and 8 bases from J, with 10 bases between.

V and J are TRBV7-2 and TRBJ2-3; 8 bases line up with TRBD2. The CDR3 contains 14 residues. The V segment lost 7 bases and the J segment 5 bases; nucleotides outside the gene matches: 8. Germline V lookup: CDR1 SGHTA, CDR2 FQGNSA. The CDR3 loop is CASKPGGPGDTQYF. CDR3 bases: TGTGCCAGCAAACCGGGGGGGCCGGGAGATACGCAGTATTTT.

The genes are TRBV19 and TRBJ1-5; a weak D match, TRBD1 (6 bases). The germline V gene has CDR1 LNHDA and CDR2 SQIVND (reference sequence). This CDR3 has 14 residues. The V end was cut by 7 bases, the J end by 3 bases, with 13 bases between. The CDR3 region has the DNA TGTGCCAGTACCCCAGACAGGTTCAATCAGCCCCAGCATTTT. Its translation is CASTPDRFNQPQHF.

The CDR3 sequence is CASSYTTSGRANEQFF. CDR3 in DNA: TGTGCCAGCAGTTATACCACTAGCGGGAGGGCCAATGAGCAGTTCTTC. V gene TRBV6-6 combines with J gene TRBJ2-1; 13 bases fit TRBD2. V shed 3 bases, J shed 6 bases, and the junction held 5 bases outside the gene matches. Per germline, CDR1 MNHNY and CDR2 SVGAGI (reference sequence). The CDR3 extends over 16 amino acids.

The V call is TRBV6-1, the J call TRBJ1-3; 10 nucleotides match TRBD1. Per the germline V gene, CDR1 is MNHNS and CDR2 is SASEGT. This CDR3 has 13 amino acids. J was trimmed by 9 bases and V by 7 bases; bases with no gene match: 6. CDR3 sequence: CASTRDRGGTIYF. The CDR3 DNA is TGTGCCAGCACCCGGGACAGGGGAGGCACCATATATTTT.

The rearrangement joins TRBV30 to TRBJ1-2; TRBD1 matches at 9 bases. This CDR3 has 15 amino acids. J was trimmed by 6 bases and V by 0 bases; bases with no gene match: 8. Germline V CDR1 and CDR2: GTSNPN, SVGIG (reference sequence). CDR3 in DNA: TGTGCCTGGAGTGTACCCGGGACAGGGTCTGATGGCTACACCTTC. It is translated as CAWSVPGTGSDGYTF.

The gene calls are TRBV21-1 and TRBJ2-5; the table's D call, TRBD2, was not checked against the DNA. TRBV21-1 is described as a pseudogene. There are 13 residues in the CDR3. This chain's CDR3 is CASPTGNGETQYF. The CDR3 nucleotides read TGTGCCAGCCCGACGGGAAACGGAGAGACCCAGTACTTC.

Here the CDR3 DNA reads TGTGCCAGCAGCTTAGCGGGCAATCAGGAAGCTTTCTTT. Amino acid sequence: CASSLAGNQEAFF. The gene calls are TRBV7-2 and TRBJ1-1; D is unresolved. Between the trimmed V and J ends, which lost 0 bases and 8 bases, there was a span of 10 bases. CDR3 length: 13 residues. Germline CDR1 is SGHTA and CDR2 is FQGNSA.

This chain connects TRBV27 to TRBJ2-2, with 11 bases fitting TRBD2. The trim removed 5 bases at V and 7 bases at J, leaving 3 bases unmatched. CDR1 is MNHEY and CDR2 is SMNVEV in the germline V gene (reference sequence). The CDR3 is made up of 14 amino acids. CDR3 amino acids: CASSPGTSGGELFF. The CDR3 DNA reads as TGTGCCAGCAGTCCCGGGACTAGCGGCGGGGAGCTGTTTTTT.

This chain links TRBV9 with TRBJ2-5, with 9 bases matching TRBD2. The CDR3 has 15 residues. With 5 bases clipped from V and 1 base from J, the junction kept 6 bases outside the gene matches. The V gene's germline CDR1 is SGDLS and CDR2 YYNGEE. For the CDR3, the DNA is TGTGCCAGCAGGAATGCAGCGGGGGGCCAAGAGACCCAGTACTTC. Residues: CASRNAAGGQETQYF.

The rearrangement joins TRBV18 to TRBJ2-7; TRBD2 is a possible D gene (5 bases). This CDR3 has 15 residues. From germline, CDR1 is KGHSH and CDR2 LQKENI. Trimming removed 0 bases from V and 4 bases from J, with 13 bases in between. The CDR3 DNA is TGTGCCAGCTCACCACCCCTCGCGGGTCGATACGAGCAGTACTTC. It specifies CASSPPLAGRYEQYF.

The J gene is TRBJ2-7, the V gene TRBV5-1; TRBD1 is a possible D gene (6 bases). CDR1 and CDR2 (germline): SGHRS, YFSETQ. V was trimmed by 5 bases and J by 7 bases, leaving 19 bases between them. This CDR3 comprises 14 residues. CDR3 residues: CASRFRADRGEQYF. The CDR3 bases are TGCGCCAGCAGATTCCGGGCCGATAGGGGGGAGCAGTACTTC.

V gene TRBV6-5 combines with J gene TRBJ1-5; the D is unclear. V was trimmed by 8 bases and J by 0 bases, leaving 14 bases between them. The CDR3 extends over 15 amino acids. Germline V gives CDR1 MNHEY, CDR2 SVGAGI. Here the CDR3 DNA reads TGTGCCAGCTCTTCGGGGAGCTCTAGCAATCAGCCCCAGCATTTT. Translated: CASSSGSSSNQPQHF.

The rearrangement joins TRBV7-9 to TRBJ2-1, with TRBD2 matching 9 bases. J was trimmed by 4 bases and V by 5 bases; bases with no gene match: 6. The germline V gene encodes CDR1 SEHNR and CDR2 FQNEAQ (reference sequence). There are 15 residues in the CDR3. The CDR3 nucleotides are TGTGCCAGCAGCCCCTTGCGGGGGGGTTACAATGAGCAGTTCTTC. Its translation is CASSPLRGGYNEQFF.

This chain connects TRBV7-2 to TRBJ2-1; D may be TRBD2 (5 bases). This CDR3 is built from 15 residues. V lost 5 bases and J 9 bases, leaving 20 bases between the germline ends. Germline CDR1 reads SGHTA; CDR2 reads FQGNSA. This chain's CDR3 is CASSLAEAVAGEQFF. In DNA form, the CDR3 reads TGTGCCAGCAGCCTCGCTGAGGCCGTGGCGGGTGAGCAGTTCTTC.

The chain is built from TRBV5-4 and TRBJ2-5, with D tentatively TRBD1 (6 bases). CDR1 and CDR2 from the germline V gene are SGHNT and YYREEE (reference sequence). There are 14 residues in the CDR3. V gave up 0 bases and J gave up 1 base, with 7 bases separating them. CDR3 nucleotides: TGTGCCAGCAGCTTGGGGGACACCCAAGAGACCCAGTACTTC. This codes for CASSLGDTQETQYF.